These 14 T cell receptor beta chains were all obtained from the same sample, sequenced in a study of blood T cells in healthy people across ages. A second PCR of about 7 to 12 cycles used a sample-barcoded 5' primer and a J-beta primer mix. TCRdb recomputed calls from the 5' RACE reads with MiXCR, one row per CDR3 protein. The table shows around 900,000 distinct CDR3 sequences, with just over 50% occurring only once. Sample: blood. All receptors come from a woman aged 60 to 75 in good health.

There are a few counts of this clonotype. The chain is built from TRBV7-9 and TRBJ2-3; 10 bases are shared with TRBD2. The germline V gene has CDR1 SEHNR and CDR2 FQNEAQ (reference sequence). The CDR3 length is 13 residues. The J segment lost 8 bases and the V segment lost 5 bases, leaving 4 bases of the junction unmatched. The CDR3 here is CASSISSGSTQYF. CDR3 coding DNA: TGTGCCAGCAGCATCTCTAGCGGGAGTACGCAGTATTTT.

The chain uses TRBV5-6 and TRBJ2-3, with TRBD2 matching 13 bases. Unmatched junction bases numbered 7, after V lost 2 bases and J lost 4 bases. The CDR3 covers 17 residues. Germline CDR1 reads SGHDT; CDR2 reads YYEEEE. The CDR3 loop reads CASSFRTSGSRADTQYF. CDR3 DNA: TGTGCCAGCAGCTTCCGGACTAGCGGGAGTCGTGCAGATACGCAGTATTTT.

The chain combines TRBV2 with TRBJ1-1; D possibly corresponds to TRBD1 (6 bases). Trimming left V 5 bases short and J 11 bases short, with 15 bases between. CDR1 and CDR2 (germline): SNHLY, FYNNEI. CDR3 size: 12 residues. CDR3 in amino acids: CASSPTGTSAFF. CDR3 bases: TGTGCCAGCAGTCCAACAGGGACGAGTGCTTTCTTT.

The V call is TRBV28, the J call TRBJ2-1, with 8 nucleotides matching TRBD1. The trim removed 3 bases at V and 7 bases at J, leaving 5 bases unmatched. CDR3 length: 14 residues. Germline CDR1 MDHEN, CDR2 SYDVKM. For the CDR3, the DNA is TGTGCCAGCAGTTTCTGGGACAGGACAAATGAGCAGTTCTTC. Its translation is CASSFWDRTNEQFF.

A few counts support this clonotype. The chain links TRBV21-1 to TRBJ2-7; the D call TRBD2 from the table was never checked on the DNA. TRBV21-1 is a pseudogene. The CDR3 runs 16 residues. CDR3 nucleotides: TGTGCCAGCATTAGGACTAGCGGGCTCCCCTCCTACGAGCAGTACTTC. Translated: CASIRTSGLPSYEQYF.

This clonotype was detected only a few times. V and J are TRBV7-6 and TRBJ2-7; D not certain. Near its end, the DNA agrees better with TRBJ2-5, so the J call may be wrong. CDR1 is SGHVS, CDR2 FNYEAQ, per germline. This CDR3 region has 13 residues. As DNA, the CDR3 is TGTGCCAGCAGCTTAGTAGTATCCGAGACCCAGTACTTC. It encodes CASSLVVSETQYF.

V usage is TRBV7-8 and J usage is TRBJ2-7; D is possibly TRBD1 (5 bases). The V end lost 4 bases, the J end lost 10 bases, and 17 bases lay between the germline ends. Germline loops: CDR1 SGHVS, CDR2 FQNEAQ. The CDR3 sequence is 13 residues long. The CDR3 loop reads CASSSGVDTSQYF. Here the CDR3 DNA reads TGTGCCAGCAGCTCAGGCGTGGACACCAGTCAGTACTTC.

The V and J genes are TRBV5-1 and TRBJ1-2, with 11 bases matching TRBD1. This CDR3 contains 15 residues. Trimming removed 4 bases from V and 7 bases from J; junction bases left unmatched: 9. Germline V lookup: CDR1 SGHRS, CDR2 YFSETQ. The CDR3 sequence: CASSTRGQGDGGYTF. The CDR3 coding sequence is TGCGCCAGCAGCACACGGGGACAGGGGGACGGTGGCTACACCTTC.

At least ten counts were recorded for this clonotype. The chain combines TRBV28 with TRBJ2-5; 7 nucleotides align to TRBD2. This CDR3 contains 13 residues. Germline assignment: CDR1 MDHEN and CDR2 SYDVKM. V shed 6 bases and J 3 bases; nucleotides not matched to a gene: 4. The CDR3 here is CASSLGGKETQYF. The CDR3 nucleotides read TGTGCCAGCAGCTTGGGAGGGAAAGAGACCCAGTACTTC.

A note on this clonotype: Given a much more abundant clone one base away, this may be a read error. The rearrangement links TRBV28 to TRBJ2-5; maybe TRBD1 (5 bases). V was shortened by 5 bases and J by 10 bases, with 20 bases between the two germline ends. CDR3 length equals 14 residues. Germline V CDR1 and CDR2: MDHEN, SYDVKM. The CDR3 protein is CASSPVGGSGIQYF. DNA of the CDR3: TGTGCCAGCAGTCCCGTCGGTGGGTCAGGGATCCAGTACTTC.

This clonotype has just a few counts. The V gene is TRBV7-2, the J gene TRBJ2-3; D is uncertain. The CDR3 runs to 12 residues. The V and J ends lost 0 bases and 7 bases respectively, with 5 bases between them. CDR1 SGHTA and CDR2 FQGNSA come from the germline V gene. The CDR3 protein is CASSLAGNTQYF. CDR3 bases: TGTGCCAGCAGCTTAGCGGGGAATACGCAGTATTTT. Complete variable domain (other parts from reference TRBV7-2 and TRBJ2-3): GAGVSQSPSNKVTEKGKDVELRCDPISGHTALYWYRQSLGQGLEFLIYFQGNSAPDKSGLPSDRFSAERTGGSVSTLTIQRTQQEDSAVYLCASSLAGNTQYFGPGTRLTVL.

V and J are TRBV29-1 and TRBJ2-7, with 7 bases identical to TRBD2. The CDR3 totals 14 residues. The germline gives CDR1 SQVTM, CDR2 ANQGSEA. V shed 5 bases and J 3 bases; nucleotides not matched to a gene: 10. The CDR3 DNA follows: TGCAGCGTTCGGGGACTAATCCGCAGCTACGAGCAGTACTTC. It translates to CSVRGLIRSYEQYF.

In the case of this clonotype: Just one base apart from a much larger clone, this may be a read error. V is TRBV5-1 and J is TRBJ2-3, with D tentatively TRBD2 (6 bases). CDR1 is SGHRS and CDR2 is YFSETQ in the germline V gene. The CDR3 covers 14 residues. CDR3 sequence: CASQRLTSTDAQYF. As DNA, the CDR3 is TGCGCCAGCCAGCGGTTAACTAGCACAGATGCGCAGTATTTT.

Only a few counts were recorded for this clonotype. The chain recombines TRBV5-6 with TRBJ2-4, with D perhaps TRBD1 (6 bases). This CDR3 region has 16 residues. Trimming pared 2 bases from V and 0 bases from J, leaving 12 bases between. CDR1 and CDR2 (germline): SGHDT, YYEEEE. Written as DNA, the CDR3 is TGTGCCAGCAGCTTAGGAGGACAGCTAGCCAAAAACATTCAGTACTTC. This encodes CASSLGGQLAKNIQYF.